A selection of T cell receptor beta chains follows, all from one sample in a study of CD8+ T cells in alopecia areata. Generated by immunoSEQ multiplex PCR, the TCRdb table keeps only in-frame clones and is missing some. The sample has 110,000 to 150,000 clones, around three fifths seen once. The sequencing here drew on CD4+ T cells sorted from blood, taken at week 0. These receptors all come from a human donor with alopecia areata. Both conserved end residues are part of each CDR3. The D gene is left open where the match is weak. Expanded clones are given a class, and other clones once, few, many or no size at all.

j_gene: TRBJ2-7
abundance: -
v_gene: TRBV5-1
d_gene: TRBD1
CDR3nt: TGCGCCAGCAGCCGGGACAGTACCTCCTACGAGCAGTACTTC
CDR3aa: CASSRDSTSYEQYF

j_gene: TRBJ1-5
abundance: -
v_gene: TRBV7-9
d_gene: -
CDR3nt: TGTGCCAGCAGCTTACCACAGGGAATAAGCAATCAGCCCCAGCATTTT
CDR3aa: CASSLPQGISNQPQHF

j_gene: TRBJ2-3
abundance: -
v_gene: TRBV11-3
d_gene: -
CDR3nt: TGTGCCAGCAGCTTAGATTTGGCCAGCGGCACAGATACGCAGTATTTT
CDR3aa: CASSLDLASGTDTQYF

j_gene: TRBJ2-1
abundance: few
v_gene: TRBV10-3
d_gene: -
CDR3nt: TGTGCCACTCGAGGGGGCGGGGGAACCTACAATGAGCAGTTCTTC
CDR3aa: CATRGGGGTYNEQFF

j_gene: TRBJ2-1
abundance: few
v_gene: TRBV5-5
d_gene: -
CDR3nt: TGTGCCAGCAGCCCGGGGCCGGACAATGAGCAGTTCTTC
CDR3aa: CASSPGPDNEQFF

j_gene: TRBJ2-1
abundance: -
v_gene: TRBV5-1
d_gene: TRBD1
CDR3nt: TGCGCCAGCAGCTTGGAATTGGGACAGGGATACAATGAGCAGTTCTTC
CDR3aa: CASSLELGQGYNEQFF

j_gene: TRBJ1-2
abundance: few
v_gene: TRBV11-3
d_gene: -
CDR3nt: TGTGCCAGCAGCTTCGGGGGCGGCTATGGCTACACCTTC
CDR3aa: CASSFGGGYGYTF

j_gene: TRBJ2-7
abundance: -
v_gene: TRBV4-1
d_gene: -
CDR3nt: TGCGCCAGCAGCCAAGATCCCCTTCGGGCAGACACCTACGAGCAGTACTTC
CDR3aa: CASSQDPLRADTYEQYF

j_gene: TRBJ2-6
abundance: -
v_gene: TRBV29-1
d_gene: -
CDR3nt: TGCAGCGTTGGGGGGGACTTCCTGACCTCTGGGGCCAACGTCCTGACTTTC
CDR3aa: CSVGGDFLTSGANVLTF

j_gene: TRBJ1-1
abundance: few
v_gene: TRBV29-1
d_gene: -
CDR3nt: TGCAGCGTTGTAGGGGTAAGGAACACTGAAGCTTTCTTT
CDR3aa: CSVVGVRNTEAFF

j_gene: TRBJ1-2
abundance: once
v_gene: TRBV11-1
d_gene: -
CDR3nt: TGTGCCAGCAGCTCTCACTACGGGACAAGGGATGGCTACACCTTC
CDR3aa: CASSSHYGTRDGYTF

j_gene: TRBJ1-2
abundance: -
v_gene: TRBV29-1
d_gene: TRBD1
CDR3nt: TGCAGCGTGGGCCCTTACAGGGGATCATATGGCTACACCTTC
CDR3aa: CSVGPYRGSYGYTF

j_gene: TRBJ2-2
abundance: -
v_gene: TRBV29-1
d_gene: -
CDR3nt: TGCAGCGTGATCGGGGGGCGCGGGTTAACCGGGGAGCTGTTTTTT
CDR3aa: CSVIGGRGLTGELFF

j_gene: TRBJ1-5
abundance: few
v_gene: TRBV6-5
d_gene: -
CDR3nt: TGTGCCAGCAGTCCGGGAGGCAATCAGCCCCAGCATTTT
CDR3aa: CASSPGGNQPQHF

j_gene: TRBJ1-2
abundance: -
v_gene: TRBV29-1
d_gene: -
CDR3nt: TGCAGCGTCGCCGGGGGACTTAACTATGGCTACACCTTC
CDR3aa: CSVAGGLNYGYTF

j_gene: TRBJ2-5
abundance: once
v_gene: TRBV30
d_gene: -
CDR3nt: TGTGCCTGGAGCTCACGACAACTCCGGGGAGAGACCCAGTACTTC
CDR3aa: CAWSSRQLRGETQYF

j_gene: TRBJ1-2
abundance: few
v_gene: TRBV18
d_gene: TRBD1
CDR3nt: TGTGCCAGCTCAAACGACAGGGCTGGCTACACCTTC
CDR3aa: CASSNDRAGYTF

j_gene: TRBJ1-2
abundance: -
v_gene: TRBV2
d_gene: -
CDR3nt: TGTGCCAGCCCTCGGGAGGCGGCCGTTGGGTATGGCTACACCTTC
CDR3aa: CASPREAAVGYGYTF

j_gene: TRBJ2-7
abundance: -
v_gene: TRBV30
d_gene: TRBD1
CDR3nt: TGTGCCTGGAGTGTACAAGGGGGCAACGAGCAGTACTTC
CDR3aa: CAWSVQGGNEQYF

j_gene: TRBJ1-6
abundance: -
v_gene: TRBV5-6
d_gene: TRBD1
CDR3nt: TGTGCCAGCAGCTTGGATTTGGGACAGGGCAGTTCACCCCTCCACTTT
CDR3aa: CASSLDLGQGSSPLHF

j_gene: TRBJ1-2
abundance: -
v_gene: TRBV30
d_gene: -
CDR3nt: TGTGCCTGGAAGGACCTATGGGGCTCTAACTATGGCTACACCTTC
CDR3aa: CAWKDLWGSNYGYTF

j_gene: TRBJ1-5
abundance: few
v_gene: TRBV10-3
d_gene: -
CDR3nt: TGTGCCATCAGTGAGAACGGGAATCATCAGCCCCAGCATTTT
CDR3aa: CAISENGNHQPQHF

j_gene: TRBJ2-3
abundance: -
v_gene: TRBV10-2
d_gene: -
CDR3nt: TGCGCCAGCACCCCTCGGGCTATAGATACGCAGTATTTT
CDR3aa: CASTPRAIDTQYF